Presented here are 3 T cell receptor beta chains from one specimen sequenced in a study of OX40 agonist ivuxolimab in advanced cancers. Method: immunoSEQ multiplex PCR; TCRdb's copy keeps in-frame clones and lacks some. The data hold about 69,000 clones, with approximately 90% observed a single time. The sequencing here drew on CD4+ or CD8+ T cells sorted from blood, taken in a trial of the OX40 agonist ivuxolimab. The receptors come from an adult with an advanced solid tumor such as melanoma, head and neck, liver or kidney cancer.

The V gene is TRBV18, the J gene TRBJ2-1; 9 bases match TRBD2. The germline CDR1 and CDR2 sequences are KGHSH and LQKENI. The CDR3 is 17 amino acids. V gave up 3 bases and J gave up 0 bases; unmatched junction bases: 6. As DNA, the CDR3 is TGTGCCAGCTCACCGCAATCGACTAGCGGCTCCTACAATGAGCAGTTCTTC. Translated: CASSPQSTSGSYNEQFF.

The chain couples TRBV19 to TRBJ2-2; D tentatively reads TRBD1 or TRBD2 (6 bases each). V was cut by 6 bases and J by 6 bases, with 17 bases left in between. Germline CDR1 reads LNHDA; CDR2 reads SQIVND (reference sequence). The CDR3 is 15 residues long. This CDR3 reads CASSGVRGVAGELFF. The CDR3 nucleotides are TGTGCCAGTAGCGGAGTGAGGGGGGTGGCCGGGGAGCTGTTTTTT.

This clone showed up just once. This CDR3 reads CASKNMVWLSTDTQYF. In DNA form, the CDR3 reads TGTGCCAGCAAGAACATGGTTTGGTTAAGCACAGATACGCAGTATTTT. The V gene is TRBV28, the J gene TRBJ2-3; D is uncertain. Trimming removed 7 bases at V and 0 bases at J, with 17 bases between. The CDR3 runs to 16 residues. CDR1 and CDR2 (germline): MDHEN, SYDVKM.